These T cell receptor beta chains were read from a single sample in a study of T cell responses to AZD1222 COVID-19 vaccine. Assay: immunoSEQ multiplex PCR; the TCRdb copy retains only in-frame clones and omits some. The sample lists under 200,000 clones, over 80% occurring once. Here the sequenced sample was peripheral blood, taken on day 0 of MenACWY control vaccination. The receptors derive from an adult in good health. Both conserved end residues are trimmed from each CDR3.

v_call cdr3_aa
TRBV5-1 ASSPGRLSGNTIY
TRBV6-5 ASSPGTSTRELF
TRBV27 ASSPAGGPNEKLF
TRBV28 ASSSAGALGEQF
TRBV6-5 ASSFRGGQETQY
TRBV5-5 ASSIGPTGEQF
TRBV9 ASSASGTSTDTQY
TRBV30 AWSVLGLGDTQY
TRBV7-4 ASSSSSLDRLYSNQPQH
TRBV19 ASRGVYGYT
TRBV19 ASSIGTGTDTQY
TRBV4-1 ASSLPRGNTEAF
TRBV5-1 ASSLVVGAEAF
TRBV5-1 ASRLAGARHNEQF
TRBV6-2/TRBV6-3 ASSVFGGLYGYT
TRBV4-2 ASSPNQENTEAF
TRBV12-3/TRBV12-4 ASSPGFRYEQY
TRBV27 ASSFGLADYEQY
TRBV19 ASSSGNEQY
TRBV3-1/TRBV3-2 ATQGGGYAQY
TRBV6-1 ASSENGRGASGANYGYT
TRBV4-1 ASSLRQVNEKLF
TRBV11-2 ASSLGGRPNTEAF
TRBV19 ASIGATNYGYT
TRBV6-9 ASSYTRRGGEANYGYT
TRBV9 ASSASGQSNTGELF
TRBV10-3 ATAEQVYEQY
TRBV7-2 ASSLETGLTEAF
TRBV7-9 ASSPPFEGKVRNGYT
TRBV7-2 ASSLVSQSNQPQH
TRBV28 ASSPGGQENEQF